This T cell receptor (beta chain) was identified in a study of long-term antiretroviral therapy in people with HIV. Run at survey level, the immunoSEQ assay was version v3.0. Here immunoSEQ multiplex PCR was the method, and the copy in TCRdb shows in-frame clones only, minus some. The sample has tens of thousands of clones, over 75% seen once; the top ten hold roughly 4.4%. Germline values: CDR1 KGHSH, CDR2 LQKENI. The V segment lost 2 bases and the J segment 5 bases; nucleotides outside the gene matches: 10. CDR3 length: 16 amino acids. The clonotype comes from a man aged 18 to 35 with HIV. Sequenced here: unsorted PBMCs, sampled approximately 3.3 years after starting antiretroviral therapy. V is TRBV18 and J is TRBJ2-7, with TRBD1 identical over 9 bases. DNA of the CDR3: TGTGCCAGCTCACCATTTTCGGGACAGGGTTTCCACGAGCAGTACTTC. Residues: CASSPFSGQGFHEQYF.